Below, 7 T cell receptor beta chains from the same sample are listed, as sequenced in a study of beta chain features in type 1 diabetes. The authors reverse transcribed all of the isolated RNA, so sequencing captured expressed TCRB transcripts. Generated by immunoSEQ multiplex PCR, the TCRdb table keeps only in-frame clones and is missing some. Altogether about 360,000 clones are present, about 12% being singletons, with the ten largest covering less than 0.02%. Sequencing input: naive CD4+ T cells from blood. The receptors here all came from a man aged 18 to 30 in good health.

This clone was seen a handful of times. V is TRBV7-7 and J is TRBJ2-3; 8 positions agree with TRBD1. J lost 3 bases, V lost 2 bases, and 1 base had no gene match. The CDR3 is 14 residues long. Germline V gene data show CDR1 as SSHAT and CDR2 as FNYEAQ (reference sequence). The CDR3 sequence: CASSLQGATDTQYF. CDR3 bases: TGTGCCAGCAGCTTACAGGGGGCGACAGATACGCAGTATTTT.

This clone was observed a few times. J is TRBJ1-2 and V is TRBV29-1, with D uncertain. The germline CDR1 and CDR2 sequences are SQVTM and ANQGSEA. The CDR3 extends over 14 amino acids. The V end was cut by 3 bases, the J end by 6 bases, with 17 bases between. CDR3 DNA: TGCAGCGTTGAGTTGACTCCGACCCCCCATGGCTACACCTTC. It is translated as CSVELTPTPHGYTF.

CDR3: CASSSQGYEQYF. The DNA of the CDR3 is TGTGCCAGCAGCTCACAGGGGTACGAGCAGTACTTC. V gene TRBV5-6 combines with J gene TRBJ2-7; 7 bases fit TRBD1. This CDR3 contains 12 residues. The V gene end was trimmed by 3 bases and the J gene end by 4 bases; junction bases not matched to a gene: 1. From germline, CDR1 is SGHDT and CDR2 YYEEEE. The full variable domain, rest sourced from reference TRBV5-6 and TRBJ2-7, is DAGVTQSPTHLIKTRGQQVTLRCSPKSGHDTVSWYQQALGQGPQFIFQYYEEEERQRGNFPDRFSGHQFPNYSSELNVNALLLGDSALYLCASSSQGYEQYFGPGTRLTVT.

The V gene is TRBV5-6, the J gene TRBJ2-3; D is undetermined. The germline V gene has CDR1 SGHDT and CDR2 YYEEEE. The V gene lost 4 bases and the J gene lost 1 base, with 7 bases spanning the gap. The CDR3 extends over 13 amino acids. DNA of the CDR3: TGTGCCAGCAGCGCCTATGGCACAGATACGCAGTATTTT. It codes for CASSAYGTDTQYF.

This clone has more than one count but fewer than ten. The CDR3 nucleotides read TGTGCCAGCAGAACTGCACAGTCCGACGAGCAGTACTTC. Protein sequence: CASRTAQSDEQYF. The chain joins TRBV6-6 to TRBJ2-7; no clear D. CDR1 is MNHNY, CDR2 SVGAGI, per germline (reference sequence). This CDR3 has 13 amino acids. V shed 6 bases and J shed 5 bases, with 14 bases lying between them.

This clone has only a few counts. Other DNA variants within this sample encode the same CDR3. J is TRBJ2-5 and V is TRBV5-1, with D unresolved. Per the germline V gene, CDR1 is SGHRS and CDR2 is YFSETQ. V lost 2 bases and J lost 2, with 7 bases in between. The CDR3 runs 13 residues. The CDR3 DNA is TGCGCCAGCAGCTTTGTCAGTCAAGAGACCCAGTACTTC. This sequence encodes CASSFVSQETQYF.

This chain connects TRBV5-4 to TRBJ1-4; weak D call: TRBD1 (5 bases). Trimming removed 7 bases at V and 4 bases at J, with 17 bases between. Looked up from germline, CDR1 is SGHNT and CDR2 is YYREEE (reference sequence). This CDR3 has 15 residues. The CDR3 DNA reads TGTGCCAGCCACGGGGGGGGGTCCGATAATGAAAAACTGTTTTTT. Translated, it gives CASHGGGSDNEKLFF.